Listed here are 8 T cell receptor beta chains from one sample, sequenced in a study of PD-L1 blockade in urothelial cancer. Clones were sequenced by immunoSEQ multiplex PCR, and TCRdb holds only the in-frame ones, with some missing. The sample lists approximately 52,000 clones; approximately 83% were seen once. Regarding time point: pretreatment peripheral blood. The specimen comprised PBMCs, sampled around atezolizumab (anti-PD-L1) treatment. These receptors all come from a man between 65 and 85 years old with urothelial cancer.

The chain recombines TRBV2 with TRBJ2-2; 7 bases are shared with TRBD2. The trim removed 4 bases at V and 0 bases at J, leaving 8 bases unmatched. The CDR3 has 17 residues. Per the germline V gene, CDR1 is SNHLY and CDR2 is FYNNEI. The CDR3 DNA reads as TGTGCCAGCAGTGCTGGACTAGTCTCCTCGAACACCGGGGAGCTGTTTTTT. Protein: CASSAGLVSSNTGELFF.

The chain links TRBV5-1 to TRBJ2-3; TRBD1 might be the D (6 bases). CDR1 SGHRS and CDR2 YFSETQ come from the germline V gene. V lost 1 base and J 0 bases, leaving 12 bases between the germline ends. The CDR3 is 16 residues long. In nucleotides, the CDR3 is TGCGCCAGCAGCTTGTATCCGCAGGGGAGCACAGATACGCAGTATTTT. It translates to CASSLYPQGSTDTQYF.

V usage is TRBV7-9 and J usage is TRBJ2-3; no clear D. CDR1 is SEHNR and CDR2 is FQNEAQ in the germline V gene (reference sequence). V was shortened by 3 bases and J by 2 bases, with 3 bases between the two germline ends. The CDR3 sequence is 12 residues long. CDR3: CASSFSTDTQYF. The CDR3 bases are TGTGCCAGCAGCTTCTCCACAGATACGCAGTATTTT.

The V and J genes are TRBV10-2 and TRBJ2-6; 9 bases match TRBD1. The germline gives CDR1 WSHSY, CDR2 SAAADI. With V trimmed by 6 bases and J by 3 bases, 15 bases remained unmatched. This CDR3 has 19 residues. The chain's CDR3 is CASSDPYRQGGLGANVLTF. CDR3 nucleotides: TGCGCCAGCAGCGACCCATATCGACAGGGGGGACTTGGGGCCAACGTCCTGACTTTC.

The chain recombines TRBV28 with TRBJ2-1, with 7 bases matching TRBD2. Germline V gives CDR1 MDHEN, CDR2 SYDVKM. J lost 8 bases, V lost 7 bases, and 8 bases had no gene match. CDR3 size: 13 residues. The CDR3 coding sequence is TGTGCCAGCATCGAGACGACTAGCCATGAGCAGTTCTTC. Amino acids: CASIETTSHEQFF. The whole variable domain, remainder taken from reference TRBV28 and TRBJ2-1, is DVKVTQSSRYLVKRTGEKVFLECVQDMDHENMFWYRQDPGLGLRLIYFSYDVKMKEKGDIPEGYSVSREKKERFSLILESASTNQTSMYLCASIETTSHEQFFGPGTRLTVL.

The rearrangement joins TRBV19 to TRBJ1-2, with D possibly matching TRBD1 (5 bases). Trimming took 5 bases from V and 5 from J, leaving 12 bases between them. The CDR3 is 13 residues long. CDR1 is LNHDA, CDR2 SQIVND, per germline (reference sequence). The CDR3 here is CASSPAGGYGYTF. The CDR3 region has the DNA TGTGCCAGTAGTCCCGCGGGGGGATATGGCTACACCTTC.

The CDR3 reads CASSLVRGRGEQFF. In DNA form, the CDR3 reads TGTGCCAGCAGCTTAGTCCGCGGCCGGGGTGAGCAGTTCTTC. The chain couples TRBV11-2 to TRBJ2-1, with a possible D match to TRBD2 (5 bases). Germline V gives CDR1 SGHAT, CDR2 FQNNGV. Trimming took 1 base from V and 9 from J, leaving 13 bases between them. This CDR3 comprises 14 residues.

The J gene is TRBJ2-1, the V gene TRBV10-3, with 9 bases that match TRBD2. Germline CDR1 ENHRY, CDR2 SYGVKD. The CDR3 is made up of 15 amino acids. V shed 4 bases and J 3 bases; nucleotides not matched to a gene: 4. CDR3 nucleotides: TGTGCCATCAGTGGGACTAGCGAGAACTACAATGAGCAGTTCTTC. It specifies CAISGTSENYNEQFF.